The rows below give T cell receptor beta chains drawn from one sample of a study of regulatory T cells. TCRdb keeps only in-frame clones here, not all; method: immunoSEQ multiplex PCR. The sample holds some 15,000 clones, 75% to 85% seen once. Input material: conventional CD4+ T cells sorted from blood. Receptor source: a person aged 25 to 39 with CD3G deficiency. CDR3s include the opening cysteine and the closing phenylalanine or tryptophan. The D gene is left open where the match is weak. Only some rows state a clone size, as once, few, many or a class for expanded clones.

J,V,D,size,DNA,CDR3
TRBJ1-2,TRBV6-8,NA,few,TGTGCCAGCAGTCTTAACTATGGCTACACCTTC,CASSLNYGYTF
TRBJ2-3,TRBV6-6,TRBD2,NA,TGTGCCAGCAGGGGAGGACTAGCGGACACAGATACGCAGTATTTT,CASRGGLADTDTQYF
TRBJ2-7,TRBV11-1,NA,NA,TGTGCCAGCAGCCCAAGGGGAAGGGGTGCGGACGAGCAGTACTTC,CASSPRGRGADEQYF
TRBJ2-3,TRBV28,TRBD1,NA,TGTGCCAGCAGTTTCGGGGACAGGGTGGGTCATACGCAGTATTTT,CASSFGDRVGHTQYF
TRBJ1-2,TRBV28,NA,NA,TGTGCCAGCAGTCTCACCCCGGGGACCTATGGCTACACCTTC,CASSLTPGTYGYTF
TRBJ1-1,TRBV28,NA,once,TGTGCCAGCAGTTTCATGGGCCTGAACACTGAAGCTTTCTTT,CASSFMGLNTEAFF
TRBJ1-1,TRBV5-1,NA,NA,TGCGCCAGCAGCTTGGAGGGCGCCGTGGGGACTGAAGCTTTCTTT,CASSLEGAVGTEAFF
TRBJ2-7,TRBV20-1,NA,once,TGCAGTGCTAGAGGGCAGGGAGAGCAGTACTTC,CSARGQGEQYF
TRBJ2-7,TRBV6-5,TRBD1,NA,TGTGCCAGCAGTCCCGGGACAGGGGAGACCGAGCAGTACTTC,CASSPGTGETEQYF
TRBJ2-1,TRBV7-9,NA,few,TGTGCCAGCAGCGCGCGGGGCAACAATGAGCAGTTCTTC,CASSARGNNEQFF
TRBJ2-2,TRBV5-1,TRBD2,NA,TGCGCCAGCAGCTACTCGGGGGGGATTCCGAACACCGGGGAGCTGTTTTTT,CASSYSGGIPNTGELFF
TRBJ2-1,TRBV19,NA,once,TGTGCCAGTAGTCCTGGGACTTCCCGTGACACAACTTACAATGAGCAGTTCTTC,CASSPGTSRDTTYNEQFF
TRBJ2-7,TRBV19,NA,NA,TGTGCCAGTAGTAACGGACCTACGATTTACTTC,CASSNGPTIYF
TRBJ2-1,TRBV19,NA,NA,TGTGCCAGTAGTATTATTCACGGTGAGCAGTTCTTC,CASSIIHGEQFF
TRBJ1-1,TRBV5-1,NA,few,TGCGCCAGCAGCTCCTACAGAAACCGGAACACTGAAGCTTTCTTT,CASSSYRNRNTEAFF